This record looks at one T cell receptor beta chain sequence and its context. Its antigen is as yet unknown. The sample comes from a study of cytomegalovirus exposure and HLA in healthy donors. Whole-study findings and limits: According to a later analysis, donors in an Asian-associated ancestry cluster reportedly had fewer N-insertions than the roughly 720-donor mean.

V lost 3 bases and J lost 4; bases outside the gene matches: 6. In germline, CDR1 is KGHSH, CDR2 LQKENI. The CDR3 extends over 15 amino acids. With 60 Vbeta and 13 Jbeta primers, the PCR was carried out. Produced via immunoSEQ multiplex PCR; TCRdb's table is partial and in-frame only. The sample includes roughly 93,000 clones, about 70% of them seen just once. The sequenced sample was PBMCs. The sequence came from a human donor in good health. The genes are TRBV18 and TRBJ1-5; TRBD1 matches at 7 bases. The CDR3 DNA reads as TGTGCCAGCTCACCGACAGGGCTGGGGAATCAGCCCCAGCATTTT. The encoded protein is CASSPTGLGNQPQHF.